The present entry profiles one TCR beta chain with its context. The antigen is not known. All patients relapsed after autologous stem cell transplantation, and brentuximab vedotin exposure varied. Method: immunoSEQ multiplex PCR; TCRdb's copy keeps in-frame clones and lacks some. Counted here are tens of thousands of clones, 89% occurring once; the ten biggest clones make up about 11%. The CDR3 is made up of 13 amino acids. V gave up 8 bases and J gave up 6 bases, with 17 bases separating them. Germline CDR1 and CDR2: MDHEN and SYDVKM. This sample was included in a study of PD-1 blockade in classical Hodgkin lymphoma. Study-level findings and limits: Whoever responded completely had baseline diversity much like that seen in newly diagnosed patients.

The material was peripheral blood mononuclear cells (PBMCs), obtained before the second cycle of nivolumab. This TCR was recovered from a human donor with classical Hodgkin lymphoma. The chain has TRBV28 and TRBJ2-7; D is possibly TRBD2 (6 bases). Written as DNA, the CDR3 is TGTGCCAGCGGGCTTGGGGGAGGACCCGAGCAGTACTTC. Encoded protein: CASGLGGGPEQYF.